The 30 T cell receptor beta chains below come from one sample, sequenced in a study of tissue T cells after allogeneic stem cell transplantation. Sequenced by immunoSEQ multiplex PCR; TCRdb stores in-frame clones only, minus some. The sample includes about 20,000 clones, 55% to 80% seen only once; the top ten take roughly 0.61%. The sequencing sample was made of spleen. These receptors originate from a female BALB/c mouse in good health. Mice of this strain are of MHC haplotype H2-d.

On this clone: Gene names and germline match the mouse. The read ends 1 residue before the CDR3 terminus; that terminus is restored from the germline J gene. The chain employs TRBV20 and TRBJ1-4, with D perhaps matching TRBD1 (6 bases). CDR1 GFQATS and CDR2 STVNSAI come from the germline V gene. The CDR3 sequence is 15 residues long. Trimming shortened V by 0 bases and J by 3 bases, and 11 bases separated the two germline ends. CDR3 DNA, as far as it was read: TGTGGTGCTAGGGATCTCAGGGGACCCAACGAAAGATTATTT. This gives the protein CGARDLRGPNERLF. The complete CDR3 protein is CGARDLRGPNERLFF.

On this clone: The gene names here belong to mouse. The DNA ends 1 residue before the CDR3 does, and the rest of the CDR3 is filled in from the germline J gene. V and J are TRBV31 and TRBJ2-4; 8 bases agree with TRBD2. V lost 4 bases, J lost 0 bases, and 3 bases stayed unmatched. CDR3 size: 14 residues. Germline V gives CDR1 GKSSPN, CDR2 SITVG. The DNA read from the CDR3 is TGTGCCTGGACTGGGGGGACTAGTCAAAACACCTTGTAC. Translating it yields CAWTGGTSQNTLY. The CDR3, in full, reads CAWTGGTSQNTLYF.

As regards this clone: Mouse germline and gene names are used. The CDR3 is cut off 1 residue early in the read; its end comes from the germline J gene. The V gene is TRBV14, the J gene TRBJ1-1; unclear D gene. The V and J ends lost 4 bases and 8 bases respectively, with 9 bases between them. The CDR3 loop spans 11 amino acids. In germline, CDR1 is SGHDT, CDR2 FRDEAV. CDR3 region: CASSKGGEVFF. CDR3 bases read: TGTGCCAGCAGTAAGGGAGGGGAAGTCTTC.

This clone occurred a few times. Gene names denote mouse genes. Read data end 1 residue before the CDR3 end; the end is taken from the germline J gene. This rearrangement joins TRBV31 to TRBJ1-4; tentative D call: TRBD1 (6 bases). This CDR3 spans 14 amino acids. Looked up from germline, CDR1 is GKSSPN and CDR2 is SITVG. Trimming removed 3 bases at V and 1 base at J, with 9 bases between. The sequenced CDR3 bases are TGTGCCTGGAGGGGGGACAATTCCAACGAAAGATTATTT. Its protein product is CAWRGDNSNERLF. The entire CDR3 is CAWRGDNSNERLFF.

Remarks on this clone: Gene and germline names: mouse. The CDR3 end lies 1 residue beyond the end of the read and is filled in from the germline J gene. The chain uses TRBV4 and TRBJ2-7; 8 nucleotides match TRBD2. The CDR3 consists of 12 residues. Trimming took 6 bases from V and 3 from J; bases not matched to a gene: 1. Germline lookup yields CDR1 LGHDT and CDR2 YNNKQL (reference sequence). The CDR3 reads CASRLGDYEQYF. CDR3 DNA, as far as it was read: TGTGCCAGCAGACTGGGGGACTATGAACAGTAC.

This clone has only one observation. The gene names here belong to mouse. The read comes to an end 1 residue before the CDR3 does, leaving the germline J gene to fill in the end. The same CDR3 arises from other DNA sequences in this sample as well. The gene calls are TRBV19 and TRBJ2-7; D call uncertain. Per the germline V gene, CDR1 is FNHDT and CDR2 is SITEND (reference sequence). V dropped 0 bases and J dropped 3 bases, with 4 bases sitting between them. The CDR3 is 12 amino acids. The part of the CDR3 DNA that was read is TGTGCCAGCAGTATAGGCAGCTATGAACAGTAC. Translating gives CASSIGSYEQY. The whole CDR3 is CASSIGSYEQYF.

In the case of this clone: Gene names and germline refer to mouse. The sequence runs out 1 residue before the end of the CDR3; the remainder is reconstructed from the germline J gene. This rearrangement joins TRBV1 to TRBJ1-2; D uncertain. The CDR3 has 13 amino acids. Germline V CDR1 and CDR2: NSQYPW, LRSPGD (reference sequence). Trimming removed 2 bases at V and 2 bases at J, with 6 bases between. CDR3: CTCSATENSDYTF. The sequenced part of the CDR3 DNA is TGCACCTGCAGTGCAACAGAGAACTCCGACTACACC.

This clone has a handful of counts. Gene labels here are mouse ones. The CDR3 end lies 1 residue beyond the end of the read and is filled in from the germline J gene. V and J are TRBV13-1 and TRBJ2-3, with 7 bases fitting TRBD2. The CDR3 spans 16 residues. With 3 bases clipped from V and 0 bases from J, the junction kept 7 bases outside the gene matches. Germline V lookup: CDR1 NSHNY, CDR2 SYGAGN. The chain's CDR3 is CASSASLGTSAETLYF. CDR3 DNA, as far as it was read: TGTGCCAGCAGTGCCTCACTGGGGACTAGTGCAGAAACGCTGTAT.

As concerns this clone: Germline and genes here are mouse. The CDR3 end lies 1 residue beyond the end of the read and is filled in from the germline J gene. The chain links TRBV13-3 to TRBJ1-1, with D uncertain. The CDR3 contains 14 residues. Trimming shortened V by 2 bases and J by 0 bases, and 8 bases separated the two germline ends. Germline V lookup: CDR1 NNHDY, CDR2 SYVADS. The sequenced CDR3 bases are TGTGCCAGCAGTGAGGAGGGTGCAAACACAGAAGTCTTC. The encoded protein is CASSEEGANTEVF. The entire CDR3 sequence reads CASSEEGANTEVFF.

A note on this clone: Gene names and germline refer to mouse. The CDR3 end is not reached by the read, which stops 1 residue before it; the germline J gene fills it in. This chain uses TRBV29 with TRBJ1-6, with a possible D match to TRBD1 (6 bases). TRBJ1-6 is placed among ORFs of uncertain function. CDR3 length: 15 amino acids. Trimming pared 2 bases from V and 5 bases from J, leaving 10 bases between. Germline assignment: CDR1 MSHET and CDR2 SYDVDS. The part of the CDR3 DNA that was read is TGTGCTAGCAGTTTAACAGGGAAAAATAATTCGCCCCTCTAC. The encoded protein is CASSLTGKNNSPLY. The full CDR3 is CASSLTGKNNSPLYF.

This clone appeared a few times. Mouse gene names and germline throughout. Sequencing ends 1 residue short of the CDR3 end; the germline J gene provides the rest. The V gene is TRBV20, the J gene TRBJ1-5; tentative D call: TRBD1 (6 bases). Germline assignment: CDR1 GFQATS and CDR2 STVNSAI. Trimming stripped 8 bases from V and 0 bases from J, with 14 bases between. CDR3 length: 14 amino acids. CDR3 DNA (partial): TGTGGTCTAGGAGGGGGGAATAACAACCAGGCTCCGCTT. As protein: CGLGGGNNNQAPL. Given in full, the CDR3 is CGLGGGNNNQAPLF.

This clone was observed a handful of times. Mouse names are used for the genes. The read terminates 1 residue before the CDR3 end, so the remaining end is supplied by the germline J gene. The chain uses TRBV13-2 and TRBJ1-5, with TRBD1 matching 9 bases. Germline V gene data show CDR1 as NNHNN and CDR2 as SYGAGS (reference sequence). The CDR3 spans 14 residues. The trim removed 2 bases at V and 9 bases at J, leaving 6 bases unmatched. CDR3 residues: CASGDRDRERAPLF. CDR3 DNA, as far as it was read: TGTGCCAGCGGTGACCGGGACAGGGAGCGGGCTCCGCTT.

As for this clone: The listed genes are named as in mouse. The CDR3 end is not reached by the read, which stops 1 residue before it; the germline J gene fills it in. The chain recombines TRBV19 with TRBJ2-7, with 11 bases identical to TRBD2. The germline V gene encodes CDR1 FNHDT and CDR2 SITEND (reference sequence). This CDR3 has 14 residues. Trimming cost V 5 bases and J 7 bases; bases outside gene matches: 8. CDR3 DNA (partial): TGTGCCAGCAGCCAACTGGGGGGGCGCGGGGAACAGTAC. Translated: CASSQLGGRGEQY. The CDR3 in full is CASSQLGGRGEQYF.

For this clone: Genes and germline are mouse. The DNA ends 1 residue before the CDR3 does, and the rest of the CDR3 is filled in from the germline J gene. V usage is TRBV14 and J usage is TRBJ2-7; 11 bases fit TRBD2. This CDR3 is built from 14 residues. The ends lost 1 base at V and 7 bases at J; junction bases unmatched: 4. CDR1 SGHDT and CDR2 FRDEAV come from the germline V gene. CDR3 protein: CASSFTGGAVEQYF. CDR3 DNA, as far as it was read: TGTGCCAGCAGTTTCACTGGGGGGGCGGTAGAACAGTAC.

Remarks on this clone: The genes and germline here are from mouse. The read is 1 residue too short to cover the CDR3 end, so that end is filled in from the germline J gene. V usage is TRBV1 and J usage is TRBJ2-4; 9 nucleotides agree with TRBD1. The CDR3 totals 15 residues. The V gene end was trimmed by 3 bases and the J gene end by 0 bases; junction bases not matched to a gene: 1. CDR1 NSQYPW and CDR2 LRSPGD come from the germline V gene (reference sequence). This chain's CDR3 is CTCSATGGSQNTLYF. The part of the CDR3 DNA that was read is TGCACCTGCAGTGCGACAGGGGGAAGTCAAAACACCTTGTAC.

For this clone: Gene names are the mouse ones. CDR3 protein: CASSDAGWENYAEQFF. The CDR3 DNA, read in part, is TGTGCCAGCAGTGATGCAGGCTGGGAGAACTATGCTGAGCAGTTC. The gene calls are TRBV13-1 and TRBJ2-1, with D possibly TRBD2 on 5 matching bases. The read finishes 1 residue shy of the CDR3 end, and the germline J gene is used to complete it. The germline V and J ends were trimmed by 0 bases and 1 base, with 11 bases remaining between them. Germline values: CDR1 NSHNY, CDR2 SYGAGN. The CDR3 loop spans 16 amino acids.

On this clone itself: Gene names denote mouse genes. The read halts 1 residue ahead of the CDR3 end, with the missing end drawn from the germline J gene. The rearrangement uses TRBV1 and TRBJ2-7; D is possibly TRBD1 or TRBD2 (5 bases each). This CDR3 spans 13 amino acids. Germline lookup yields CDR1 NSQYPW and CDR2 LRSPGD (reference sequence). Trimming cost V 0 bases and J 7 bases, with 10 bases left between them. The covered CDR3 bases are TGCACCTGCAGTGCAGATCGGGGGTGGGAACAGTAC. Encoded protein: CTCSADRGWEQY. The full CDR3 protein reads CTCSADRGWEQYF.

About this clone itself: All gene names here are mouse names. Sequencing ends 1 residue short of the CDR3 end; the germline J gene provides the rest. Other nucleotide sequences from this sample produce the same CDR3. V and J are TRBV20 and TRBJ1-4, with 9 nucleotides matching TRBD1. The trim removed 6 bases at V and 5 bases at J, leaving 4 bases unmatched. The CDR3 covers 13 residues. The germline V gene has CDR1 GFQATS and CDR2 STVNSAI. The CDR3 DNA, read in part, is TGTGGTGCCACCGGGACAGGGAACGAAAGATTATTT. Amino acids: CGATGTGNERLF. In full, the CDR3 reads CGATGTGNERLFF. Variable domain in full (rest from reference TRBV20 and TRBJ1-4): GALVYQYPRRTICKSGTSMRMECQAVGFQATSVAWYRQSPQKTFELIALSTVNSAIKYEQNFTQEKFPISHPNLSFSSMTVLNAYLEDRGLYLCGATGTGNERLFFGHGTKLSVL.

As to this clone: The listed genes are named as in mouse. The sequence runs out 1 residue before the end of the CDR3; the remainder is reconstructed from the germline J gene. The rearrangement uses TRBV1 and TRBJ2-7; possibly TRBD2 for D (6 bases). The germline V gene encodes CDR1 NSQYPW and CDR2 LRSPGD (reference sequence). This CDR3 is built from 12 residues. The ends were cut back, 4 bases at V and 5 bases at J, with 9 bases in the middle. Incomplete CDR3 DNA: TGCACCTGCAGTGTACTGGGACATGAACAGTAC. Translating it yields CTCSVLGHEQY. The whole CDR3 reads CTCSVLGHEQYF.

With respect to this clone: Genes and germline are mouse. The CDR3 goes on 1 residue after the read ends, and that part is filled in from the germline J gene. The chain recombines TRBV13-2 with TRBJ2-5; 8 bases align to TRBD1. The V and J ends lost 6 bases and 1 base, in that order; junction bases with no gene match: 4. The CDR3 is 14 amino acids. CDR1 and CDR2 (germline): NNHNN, SYGAGS (reference sequence). The CDR3 sequence: CASARGRDQDTQYF. The DNA read from the CDR3 is TGTGCCAGCGCCAGGGGGCGCGACCAAGACACCCAGTAC.

A remark on this clone: Gene names refer to mouse genes. The read terminates 1 residue ahead of where the CDR3 ends, so the germline J gene completes it. The gene calls are TRBV15 and TRBJ2-3, with D unclear. CDR3 length equals 13 residues. The germline V gene encodes CDR1 SGHND and CDR2 FRSKSL. V lost 1 base and J 3 bases, leaving 5 bases between the germline ends. This CDR3 is CASSLGVAETLYF. The covered CDR3 bases are TGTGCCAGCAGTTTAGGGGTGGCAGAAACGCTGTAT.

A note on this clone: Mouse names are used for the genes. Incomplete CDR3 DNA: TGTGCCAGCAGTGAAAGGGGGGACCAAGACACCCAGTAC. Its translation is CASSERGDQDTQY. The CDR3, in full, reads CASSERGDQDTQYF. V usage is TRBV13-3 and J usage is TRBJ2-5; either TRBD1 or TRBD2 may fit D (6 bases each). Read data end 1 residue before the CDR3 end; the end is taken from the germline J gene. This CDR3 region has 14 residues. Trimming took off 2 bases at V and 1 base at J, with 8 bases between the two ends. Germline-derived CDR1 and CDR2 are NNHDY and SYVADS.

Concerning this clone: Gene labels here are mouse ones. The read ends 1 residue shy of where the CDR3 ends; the end is completed using the germline J gene. J is TRBJ2-1 and V is TRBV5; D is possibly TRBD2 (5 bases). The CDR3 loop spans 15 amino acids. Trimming removed 1 base at V and 1 base at J, with 8 bases between. Germline CDR1 LGHNA, CDR2 YNLKQL (reference sequence). The CDR3 region is CASSQAWENYAEQFF. CDR3 DNA (partial): TGTGCCAGCAGCCAAGCCTGGGAGAACTATGCTGAGCAGTTC.

Turning to this clone: Mouse gene names apply. Sequencing ends 1 residue short of the CDR3 end; the germline J gene provides the rest. The gene calls are TRBV5 and TRBJ2-2, with D unclear. The V gene lost 2 bases and the J gene lost 0 bases, with 4 bases spanning the gap. The CDR3 is made up of 14 amino acids. Per germline, CDR1 LGHNA and CDR2 YNLKQL (reference sequence). The DNA read from the CDR3 is TGTGCCAGCAGCCAACAGGCAAACACCGGGCAGCTCTAC. Protein: CASSQQANTGQLY. The CDR3, in full, reads CASSQQANTGQLYF.

This clone was counted only a few times. Gene and germline names: mouse. The read ends 1 residue early relative to the CDR3; the germline J gene fills the gap. The chain couples TRBV13-3 to TRBJ2-7; 11 nucleotides line up with TRBD2. The CDR3 runs 14 residues. With 3 bases clipped from V and 3 bases from J, the junction kept 2 bases outside the gene matches. The germline gives CDR1 NNHDY, CDR2 SYVADS. The CDR3 loop is CASSGGTGGYEQYF. Incomplete CDR3 DNA: TGTGCCAGCAGTGGGGGGACTGGGGGCTATGAACAGTAC.

Concerning this clone itself: All gene names here are mouse names. The sequenced fragment ends 1 residue before the CDR3 boundary, so the rest is inferred from the germline J gene. The chain couples TRBV3 to TRBJ2-7; a possible D gene is TRBD2 (7 bases). V gave up 3 bases and J gave up 4 bases, with 10 bases separating them. The germline gives CDR1 SNHLY, CDR2 FYNGKV (reference sequence). This CDR3 is built from 13 residues. The chain's CDR3 is CASSLGGAYEQYF. The DNA read from the CDR3 is TGTGCCAGCAGCTTGGGGGGCGCGTATGAACAGTAC.

Note on this clone: Genes and germline are mouse. The read terminates 1 residue ahead of where the CDR3 ends, so the germline J gene completes it. The V gene is TRBV17, the J gene TRBJ2-5, with 8 bases aligning to TRBD1. This CDR3 contains 12 residues. J was trimmed by 6 bases and V by 6 bases; bases with no gene match: 2. The germline V gene has CDR1 MNHDT and CDR2 YYDKIL. Incomplete CDR3 DNA: TGTGCTAGCAGCCCAGGGGGCGACACCCAGTAC. This codes for CASSPGGDTQY. The whole CDR3 reads CASSPGGDTQYF.

Of note for this clone: The genes and germline here are from mouse. The read finishes 1 residue shy of the CDR3 end, and the germline J gene is used to complete it. The genes are TRBV19 and TRBJ1-4; D is possibly TRBD1 (6 bases). The CDR3 runs to 15 residues. Trimming left V 5 bases short and J 0 bases short, with 11 bases between. Germline V gives CDR1 FNHDT, CDR2 SITEND (reference sequence). CDR3 DNA, as far as it was read: TGTGCCAGCAGACCCGGGACAATTTCCAACGAAAGATTATTT. This sequence encodes CASRPGTISNERLF. The CDR3, in full, reads CASRPGTISNERLFF.

Note on this clone: Gene names follow the mouse nomenclature. CDR3 protein: CASSQNSPLYF. Partial CDR3 DNA: TGTGCCAGCAGTCAAAATTCGCCCCTCTAC. The chain links TRBV13-3 to TRBJ1-6, with D unresolved. The missing CDR3 end, 1 residue past where the read stops, is filled in from the germline J gene. TRBJ1-6 is sorted into the ORF group, with uncertain function. CDR1 and CDR2 from the germline V gene are NNHDY and SYVADS. CDR3 length: 11 amino acids. Between the trimmed V and J ends, which lost 4 bases and 7 bases, there was a span of 3 bases.

This clone was detected once. Gene labels here are mouse ones. The CDR3 goes on 1 residue after the read ends, and that part is filled in from the germline J gene. This chain joins TRBV12-2 and TRBJ2-1, with 12 bases lining up with TRBD2. CDR3 size: 16 residues. From germline, CDR1 is SGHLS and CDR2 HYDKME. V lost 0 bases and J lost 2; bases outside the gene matches: 1. The covered CDR3 bases are TGTGCCAGCTCTCTCCGGGACTGGGGGGACTATGCTGAGCAGTTC. This codes for CASSLRDWGDYAEQF. The whole CDR3 reads CASSLRDWGDYAEQFF.